A selection of T cell receptor beta chains follows, all from one sample in a study of CD8 T cells in ankylosing spondylitis. MiXCR, run by TCRdb on the 5' RACE reads, gives a single entry per CDR3 protein. The data show about 270,000 distinct CDR3 sequences, over 30% seen once. The sample consisted of blood, either unsorted or a sorted T cell fraction (not recorded which). These receptors were taken from a male donor with ankylosing spondylitis or in good health (not recorded which). The CDR3 runs from the conserved cysteine through the conserved F or W. Each record gives: CDR3 protein, CDR3 DNA, D gene, V gene, clone size, J gene. D genes are given only for firm matches. A row's size may be missing; if present it is once, few, many or a size class.

cdr3_aa: CASDSGEETQYF; cdr3_nt: TGTGCCAGCGATAGCGGGGAAGAGACCCAGTACTTC; d_call: TRBD2; v_call: TRBV6-6; clone_size: .; j_call: TRBJ2-5
cdr3_aa: CSVQTGGSETQYF; cdr3_nt: TGCAGCGTCCAGACAGGGGGCAGTGAGACCCAGTACTTC; d_call: TRBD1; v_call: TRBV29-1; clone_size: few; j_call: TRBJ2-5
cdr3_aa: CSATRRSGAFF; cdr3_nt: TGCAGTGCTACCCGACGCTCTGGGGCTTTCTTT; d_call: .; v_call: TRBV20-1; clone_size: few; j_call: TRBJ1-1
cdr3_aa: CASSLPSLRENYGYTF; cdr3_nt: TGTGCCAGCAGCTTGCCGTCCCTCCGTGAGAACTATGGCTACACCTTC; d_call: .; v_call: TRBV5-5; clone_size: few; j_call: TRBJ1-2
cdr3_aa: CATSDTSGGPIAKNIQYF; cdr3_nt: TGTGCCACCAGTGATACTAGCGGGGGCCCCATAGCCAAAAACATTCAGTACTTC; d_call: TRBD2; v_call: TRBV24-1; clone_size: once; j_call: TRBJ2-4
cdr3_aa: CATRGRISYNEQFF; cdr3_nt: TGTGCCACTAGGGGACGGATCTCCTACAATGAGCAGTTCTTC; d_call: .; v_call: TRBV15; clone_size: once; j_call: TRBJ2-1
cdr3_aa: CSARTGRNTEAFF; cdr3_nt: TGCAGTGCTAGGACAGGGCGGAACACTGAAGCTTTCTTT; d_call: TRBD1; v_call: TRBV20-1; clone_size: few; j_call: TRBJ1-1
cdr3_aa: CASSYPGKWVETQYF; cdr3_nt: TGCGCCAGCAGCTATCCCGGAAAGTGGGTGGAGACCCAGTACTTC; d_call: .; v_call: TRBV10-1; clone_size: few; j_call: TRBJ2-5
cdr3_aa: CASTPRGGEKLFF; cdr3_nt: TGTGCCAGCACCCCCCGGGGAGGTGAAAAACTGTTTTTT; d_call: .; v_call: TRBV11-2; clone_size: few; j_call: TRBJ1-4
cdr3_aa: CASSLEGIFTIQYF; cdr3_nt: TGTGCCAGCAGCTTAGAAGGCATATTCACCATTCAGTACTTC; d_call: .; v_call: TRBV11-2; clone_size: .; j_call: TRBJ2-4
cdr3_aa: CASSLGPADNSPLHF; cdr3_nt: TGTGCCAGCAGTCTCGGTCCCGCGGATAATTCACCCCTCCACTTT; d_call: .; v_call: TRBV6-1; clone_size: many; j_call: TRBJ1-6
cdr3_aa: CSARTGGAQETQYF; cdr3_nt: TGCAGTGCTAGAACTGGGGGCGCCCAAGAGACCCAGTACTTC; d_call: .; v_call: TRBV20-1; clone_size: many; j_call: TRBJ2-5
cdr3_aa: CSARPPSGALYEQFF; cdr3_nt: TGCAGTGCTAGGCCCCCTAGCGGGGCCTTATATGAGCAGTTCTTC; d_call: TRBD2; v_call: TRBV20-1; clone_size: .; j_call: TRBJ2-1
cdr3_aa: CASSSGTATGEFF; cdr3_nt: TGTGCCAGCAGTTCCGGGACAGCAACCGGGGAGTTCTTC; d_call: TRBD1; v_call: TRBV12-3/TRBV12-4; clone_size: .; j_call: TRBJ2-1
cdr3_aa: CASSPRDTGELFF; cdr3_nt: TGTGCCAGCAGCCCACGGGACACCGGGGAGCTGTTTTTT; d_call: .; v_call: TRBV4-2; clone_size: few; j_call: TRBJ2-2
cdr3_aa: CASRTGSYEQYF; cdr3_nt: TGTGCCAGTCGGACAGGGTCCTACGAGCAGTACTTC; d_call: TRBD1; v_call: TRBV6-5; clone_size: many; j_call: TRBJ2-7
cdr3_aa: CASSFGLEGETQYF; cdr3_nt: TGTGCCAGCAGCTTCGGTCTCGAGGGGGAGACCCAGTACTTC; d_call: .; v_call: TRBV5-6; clone_size: .; j_call: TRBJ2-5
cdr3_aa: CATSRTGQTEKLFF; cdr3_nt: TGTGCCACCAGCAGGACTGGGCAGACGGAAAAACTGTTTTTT; d_call: .; v_call: TRBV15; clone_size: .; j_call: TRBJ1-4
cdr3_aa: CSVGTVSNEQYF; cdr3_nt: TGCAGCGTTGGGACAGTTTCTAACGAGCAGTACTTC; d_call: .; v_call: TRBV29-1; clone_size: .; j_call: TRBJ2-7
cdr3_aa: CASSRGPGSYEQYF; cdr3_nt: TGCGCCAGCAGCCGGGGTCCAGGCTCCTACGAGCAGTACTTC; d_call: .; v_call: TRBV5-1; clone_size: .; j_call: TRBJ2-7
cdr3_aa: CASSPGHSTNEKLFF; cdr3_nt: TGCGCCAGCAGCCCGGGACACTCAACTAATGAAAAACTGTTTTTT; d_call: .; v_call: TRBV5-1; clone_size: .; j_call: TRBJ1-4
cdr3_aa: CSARAVLGNTEAFF; cdr3_nt: TGCAGTGCTAGAGCGGTACTAGGGAACACTGAAGCTTTCTTT; d_call: .; v_call: TRBV20-1; clone_size: many; j_call: TRBJ1-1
cdr3_aa: CASSWELWSSSYEQYF; cdr3_nt: TGCGCCAGCAGCTGGGAGCTGTGGTCGAGCTCCTACGAGCAGTACTTC; d_call: .; v_call: TRBV4-1; clone_size: .; j_call: TRBJ2-7
cdr3_aa: CASSYTPRGATDTQYF; cdr3_nt: TGTGCCAGCAGTTACACGCCGAGGGGGGCGACAGATACGCAGTATTTT; d_call: .; v_call: TRBV6-5; clone_size: .; j_call: TRBJ2-3
cdr3_aa: CASSVDRDYNEQFF; cdr3_nt: TGTGCCAGCAGTGTGGACAGGGACTACAATGAGCAGTTCTTC; d_call: TRBD1; v_call: TRBV2; clone_size: .; j_call: TRBJ2-1
cdr3_aa: CASSLEIGAYEQYF; cdr3_nt: TGTGCCAGCAGCTTAGAGATAGGAGCCTACGAGCAGTACTTC; d_call: .; v_call: TRBV7-6; clone_size: .; j_call: TRBJ2-7
cdr3_aa: CAISEDSSYEQYF; cdr3_nt: TGTGCCATCAGCGAGGACAGTTCCTACGAGCAGTACTTC; d_call: .; v_call: TRBV10-3; clone_size: few; j_call: TRBJ2-7
cdr3_aa: CAISDPTGGFQETQYF; cdr3_nt: TGTGCCATCAGTGACCCGACAGGGGGGTTCCAAGAGACCCAGTACTTC; d_call: TRBD1; v_call: TRBV10-3; clone_size: few; j_call: TRBJ2-5
cdr3_aa: CASSQEGRQPQHF; cdr3_nt: TGTGCCAGCAGCCAAGAGGGACGTCAGCCCCAGCATTTT; d_call: .; v_call: TRBV3-1; clone_size: few; j_call: TRBJ1-5
cdr3_aa: CASSSPRQGRYEQFF; cdr3_nt: TGTGCCAGCAGCTCCCCCCGGCAGGGAAGGTATGAGCAGTTCTTC; d_call: .; v_call: TRBV7-9; clone_size: .; j_call: TRBJ2-1
cdr3_aa: CASSPMSGPPTINEQFF; cdr3_nt: TGTGCCAGCTCACCGATGTCCGGCCCTCCTACCATCAATGAGCAGTTCTTC; d_call: .; v_call: TRBV18; clone_size: few; j_call: TRBJ2-1
cdr3_aa: CSAREGGGNEQYF; cdr3_nt: TGCAGTGCTAGAGAAGGAGGGGGCAACGAGCAGTACTTC; d_call: .; v_call: TRBV20-1; clone_size: .; j_call: TRBJ2-7
cdr3_aa: CASSYTPGVAGLPFF; cdr3_nt: TGTGCCAGCAGTTACACCCCCGGAGTCGCCGGGCTGCCTTTCTTT; d_call: .; v_call: TRBV6-5; clone_size: .; j_call: TRBJ1-1
cdr3_aa: CSAESRGINTEAFF; cdr3_nt: TGCAGTGCCGAGTCGCGGGGGATTAACACTGAAGCTTTCTTT; d_call: .; v_call: TRBV20-1; clone_size: few; j_call: TRBJ1-1
cdr3_aa: CASSLGLVYEQFF; cdr3_nt: TGCGCCAGCAGCTTAGGACTAGTATATGAGCAGTTCTTC; d_call: TRBD2; v_call: TRBV5-1; clone_size: .; j_call: TRBJ2-1
cdr3_aa: CASSLVEGETQYF; cdr3_nt: TGCGCCAGCAGCTTGGTCGAGGGGGAGACCCAGTACTTC; d_call: .; v_call: TRBV5-1; clone_size: .; j_call: TRBJ2-5
cdr3_aa: CSARTVSGTGSETQYF; cdr3_nt: TGCAGTGCTAGGACGGTATCCGGGACAGGGTCGGAGACCCAGTACTTC; d_call: TRBD1; v_call: TRBV20-1; clone_size: few; j_call: TRBJ2-5
cdr3_aa: CAIGGSGELFF; cdr3_nt: TGTGCCATAGGGGGCTCCGGGGAGCTGTTTTTT; d_call: TRBD1; v_call: TRBV28; clone_size: .; j_call: TRBJ2-2
cdr3_aa: CASSSTGIGTDTQYF; cdr3_nt: TGCGCCAGCAGCTCCACAGGGATAGGCACAGATACGCAGTATTTT; d_call: .; v_call: TRBV5-1; clone_size: .; j_call: TRBJ2-3
cdr3_aa: CAIGFSGEETQYF; cdr3_nt: TGTGCCATCGGGTTCTCGGGGGAAGAGACCCAGTACTTC; d_call: .; v_call: TRBV10-3; clone_size: .; j_call: TRBJ2-5
cdr3_aa: CSVTTGYRYEQYF; cdr3_nt: TGCAGTGTGACGACAGGATACCGTTACGAGCAGTACTTC; d_call: .; v_call: TRBV20-1; clone_size: few; j_call: TRBJ2-7
cdr3_aa: CASSDRANYGYTF; cdr3_nt: TGTGCCAGCAGTGACAGGGCTAACTATGGCTACACCTTC; d_call: .; v_call: TRBV25-1; clone_size: few; j_call: TRBJ1-2
cdr3_aa: CAISERQAVTEAFF; cdr3_nt: TGTGCCATCAGTGAACGACAGGCCGTGACTGAAGCTTTCTTT; d_call: .; v_call: TRBV10-3; clone_size: .; j_call: TRBJ1-1
cdr3_aa: CASSLRAAGSNQPQHF; cdr3_nt: TGTGCCAGCAGTTTGCGGGCAGCCGGTAGCAATCAGCCCCAGCATTTT; d_call: .; v_call: TRBV12-3/TRBV12-4; clone_size: few; j_call: TRBJ1-5
cdr3_aa: CASSEVQANQPQHF; cdr3_nt: TGTGCCAGCAGTGAGGTTCAGGCCAATCAGCCCCAGCATTTT; d_call: .; v_call: TRBV6-1; clone_size: few; j_call: TRBJ1-5
cdr3_aa: CATSDPRTLEETQYF; cdr3_nt: TGTGCCACCAGTGATCCTCGGACACTCGAAGAGACCCAGTACTTC; d_call: .; v_call: TRBV24-1; clone_size: .; j_call: TRBJ2-5
cdr3_aa: CASSRDSYEQYF; cdr3_nt: TGTGCCAGCAGCCGGGACAGCTACGAGCAGTACTTC; d_call: TRBD1; v_call: TRBV6-5; clone_size: many; j_call: TRBJ2-7
cdr3_aa: CASSLIPGNQPQHF; cdr3_nt: TGTGCCAGCAGTTTAATCCCGGGGAATCAGCCCCAGCATTTT; d_call: .; v_call: TRBV27; clone_size: .; j_call: TRBJ1-5
cdr3_aa: CSAGGAGKRNTEAFF; cdr3_nt: TGCAGTGCTGGAGGAGCAGGGAAGAGGAACACTGAAGCTTTCTTT; d_call: .; v_call: TRBV20-1; clone_size: few; j_call: TRBJ1-1
cdr3_aa: CASSPKTGTGGNEQFF; cdr3_nt: TGCGCCAGCAGCCCAAAAACCGGGACAGGGGGAAATGAGCAGTTCTTC; d_call: TRBD1; v_call: TRBV5-1; clone_size: .; j_call: TRBJ2-1
cdr3_aa: CASSPDGVSGNTIYF; cdr3_nt: TGTGCCAGCAGCCCCGACGGCGTCTCTGGAAACACCATATATTTT; d_call: .; v_call: TRBV9; clone_size: .; j_call: TRBJ1-3
cdr3_aa: CASAAGGPYNEQFF; cdr3_nt: TGTGCCAGCGCGGCGGGGGGACCGTACAATGAGCAGTTCTTC; d_call: TRBD2; v_call: TRBV6-1; clone_size: .; j_call: TRBJ2-1
cdr3_aa: CAISEAGQGVQPQHF; cdr3_nt: TGTGCCATCAGTGAGGCTGGACAGGGGGTTCAGCCCCAGCATTTT; d_call: TRBD1; v_call: TRBV10-3; clone_size: .; j_call: TRBJ1-5
cdr3_aa: CASSLGRDSGANVLTF; cdr3_nt: TGCGCCAGCAGCTTGGGACGGGACTCTGGGGCCAACGTCCTGACTTTC; d_call: .; v_call: TRBV5-1; clone_size: .; j_call: TRBJ2-6
cdr3_aa: CSALAGSYEQYF; cdr3_nt: TGCAGCGCCTTAGCGGGTTCCTACGAGCAGTACTTC; d_call: TRBD2; v_call: TRBV29-1; clone_size: .; j_call: TRBJ2-7
cdr3_aa: CASSSLSGSGSDTQYF; cdr3_nt: TGTGCCAGCAGTTCCCTCTCAGGGTCTGGGTCAGATACGCAGTATTTT; d_call: .; v_call: TRBV12-3/TRBV12-4; clone_size: few; j_call: TRBJ2-3